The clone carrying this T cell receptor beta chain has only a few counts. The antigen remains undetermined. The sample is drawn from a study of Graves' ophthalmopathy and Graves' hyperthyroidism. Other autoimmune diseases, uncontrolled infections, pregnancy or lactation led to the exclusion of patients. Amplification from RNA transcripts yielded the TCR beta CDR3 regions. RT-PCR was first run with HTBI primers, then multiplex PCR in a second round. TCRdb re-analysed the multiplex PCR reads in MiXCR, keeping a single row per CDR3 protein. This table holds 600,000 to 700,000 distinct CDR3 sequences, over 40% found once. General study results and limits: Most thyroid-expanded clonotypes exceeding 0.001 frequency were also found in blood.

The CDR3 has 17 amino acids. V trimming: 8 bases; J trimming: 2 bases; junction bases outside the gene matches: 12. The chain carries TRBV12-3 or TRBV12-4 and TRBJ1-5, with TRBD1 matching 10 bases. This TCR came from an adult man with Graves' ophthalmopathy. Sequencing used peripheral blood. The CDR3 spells CASGGTGASTRNQPQHF. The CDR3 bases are TGTGCCAGCGGGGGGACAGGGGCTTCGACTCGCAATCAGCCCCAGCATTTT.